A selection of T cell receptor beta chains follows, all from one sample in a study of blood T cell dynamics during melanoma immunotherapy. Assay used: immunoSEQ multiplex PCR; TCRdb lists only in-frame clones, some missing. Among about 9,600 clones listed, approximately 90% were seen once. The sequenced sample was blood, obtained from a patient treated with checkpoint blockade. The receptors originated from a human donor with melanoma. Both conserved end residues are part of each CDR3. The D gene is left open where the match is weak. Clone sizes are given selectively: once, few, many, or a class where the clone is expanded.

>TRBJ2-7|TRBD2|TRBV7-8|NA
CASSPLLTSAYEQYF
TGTGCCAGCAGCCCCCTCTTGACTAGCGCCTACGAGCAGTACTTC
>TRBJ2-5|NA|TRBV18|NA
CASSPDYKETQYF
TGTGCCAGCTCACCAGACTACAAAGAGACCCAGTACTTC
>TRBJ2-5|NA|TRBV21-1|NA
CASSVRGYGETQYF
TGTGCCAGCAGCGTGCGGGGGTACGGCGAGACCCAGTACTTC
>TRBJ2-7|NA|TRBV20-1|NA
CSAESQGEQYF
TGCAGTGCTGAATCACAGGGTGAGCAGTACTTC
>TRBJ2-7|NA|TRBV10-1|NA
CASSDGFLSYEQYF
TGCGCCAGCAGTGACGGGTTCCTCTCCTACGAGCAGTACTTC
>TRBJ1-1|NA|TRBV30|few
CAGGGGGEAFF
TGTGCCGGAGGAGGGGGAGGGGAAGCTTTCTTT
>TRBJ2-7|TRBD2|TRBV7-9|once
CASSSGTRIEQYF
TGTGCCAGCAGCTCCGGGACTAGAATCGAGCAGTACTTC
>TRBJ2-2|NA|TRBV7-2|NA
CASSFTGTNTGELFF
TGTGCCAGCAGCTTTACGGGTACGAACACCGGGGAGCTGTTTTTT
>TRBJ2-2|NA|TRBV28|NA
CATKAPSGPGGELFF
TGTGCCACCAAGGCCCCATCGGGTCCGGGCGGGGAGCTGTTTTTT
>TRBJ2-1|TRBD2|TRBV5-8|once
CASSRRLAGGRVDEQFF
TGTGCCAGCAGTCGACGACTAGCGGGAGGGCGGGTGGATGAGCAGTTCTTC
>TRBJ2-1|NA|TRBV9|NA
CASSVDPNNEQFF
TGTGCCAGCAGCGTAGACCCTAACAATGAGCAGTTCTTC
>TRBJ1-1|NA|TRBV5-1|NA
CASSLGGSDTEAFF
TGCGCCAGCAGCTTGGGGGGATCGGACACTGAAGCTTTCTTT
>TRBJ2-1|TRBD1|TRBV28|NA
CASSLYGQGNNEQFF
TGTGCCAGCAGTTTGTACGGACAGGGTAACAATGAGCAGTTCTTC
>TRBJ2-3|TRBD2|TRBV6-6|NA
CASSPAGADTQYF
TGTGCCAGCAGCCCCGCGGGGGCAGATACGCAGTATTTT
>TRBJ2-2|NA|TRBV7-8|NA
CASSAIQLPGELFF
TGTGCCAGCAGCGCGATTCAGCTGCCCGGGGAGCTGTTTTTT